One and the same sample provided the 19 T cell receptor beta chains below, sequenced in a study of memory CD4+ T cells and cytomegalovirus serostatus. The sort gate was single viable CD3+CD4+CD8-CD45RO+ cells for memory CD4+ T cells. Profiling relied on immunoSEQ multiplex PCR, and the TCRdb table lists in-frame clones only, not all of them. The sample yields under 80,000 clones, approximately 78% seen once. The sequenced material came from memory CD4+ T cells from blood. The source is an adult in good health and CMV-seropositive.

CDR3 loop: CASSLENGGNLFSMNTEAFF. DNA for the CDR3: TGTGCCAGCAGCTTGGAAAACGGGGGCAACCTATTCTCCATGAACACTGAAGCTTTCTTT. V is TRBV5-5 and J is TRBJ1-1; perhaps TRBD1 as D (6 bases). V was clipped by 0 bases and J by 0 bases, with 24 bases between them. This CDR3 region has 20 residues. Germline V lookup: CDR1 SGHKS, CDR2 YYEKEE (reference sequence).

In the case of this clone: The same CDR3 is also encoded by other DNA sequences in this sample. The chain has TRBV2 and TRBJ1-5; TRBD1 agrees at 10 bases. CDR1 SNHLY and CDR2 FYNNEI come from the germline V gene. The length of the CDR3 is 13 residues. The V segment lost 6 bases and the J segment 4 bases; nucleotides outside the gene matches: 0. This CDR3 is CASRGQGNQPQHF. DNA of the CDR3: TGTGCCAGCAGGGGACAGGGGAATCAGCCCCAGCATTTT.

J is TRBJ2-4 and V is TRBV30, with 9 bases aligning to TRBD1. Looked up from germline, CDR1 is GTSNPN and CDR2 is SVGIG (reference sequence). This CDR3 has 14 amino acids. V gave up 1 base and J gave up 6 bases; unmatched junction bases: 4. The CDR3 sequence: CAWSGGQGRNIQYF. The CDR3 DNA reads TGTGCCTGGAGTGGAGGACAGGGGAGAAACATTCAGTACTTC.

J is TRBJ2-7 and V is TRBV27, with 10 bases matching TRBD2. Germline lookup yields CDR1 MNHEY and CDR2 SMNVEV (reference sequence). Losses at the gene ends were 11 bases for V and 4 bases for J; bases not matched to a gene: 17. CDR3 length equals 16 residues. The CDR3 protein is CARSPRGSGRVYEQYV. The CDR3 DNA follows: TGTGCCCGATCCCCAAGGGGGAGCGGGAGGGTGTACGAGCAGTACGTC.

This chain links TRBV28 with TRBJ1-5, with D maybe TRBD1 (6 bases). Germline lookup yields CDR1 MDHEN and CDR2 SYDVKM. V dropped 4 bases and J dropped 1 base, with 11 bases sitting between them. The CDR3 has 15 amino acids. The CDR3 here is CASSSAGVSNQPQHF. The CDR3 DNA reads as TGTGCCAGCAGTTCTGCAGGGGTAAGCAATCAGCCCCAGCATTTT.

The gene calls are TRBV11-3 and TRBJ2-1; D might be TRBD2 (5 bases). The CDR3 loop spans 13 amino acids. Per germline, CDR1 SGHNT and CDR2 YENEEA. Trimming shortened V by 7 bases and J by 5 bases, and 12 bases separated the two germline ends. CDR3 bases: TGTGCCAGCATGAGGGCAGCCCACAATGAGCAGTTCTTC. It codes for CASMRAAHNEQFF. Full variable domain (outside the CDR3, taken from reference TRBV11-3 and TRBJ2-1): EAGVVQSPRYKIIEKKQPVAFWCNPISGHNTLYWYLQNLGQGPELLIRYENEEAVDDSQLPKDRFSAERLKGVDSTLKIQPAELGDSAVYLCASMRAAHNEQFFGPGTRLTVL.

The chain employs TRBV19 and TRBJ2-2; TRBD1 matches 7 bases. V shed 3 bases and J 3 bases; nucleotides not matched to a gene: 10. Germline CDR1 is LNHDA and CDR2 is SQIVND (reference sequence). The CDR3 is 17 amino acids. The chain's CDR3 is CASSIIRGIVDTGELFF. CDR3 nucleotides: TGTGCCAGTAGTATTATCAGGGGGATTGTGGACACCGGGGAGCTGTTTTTT.

This clone is categorized as medium-sized. The rearrangement links TRBV29-1 to TRBJ1-4; D is unclear. Looked up from germline, CDR1 is SQVTM and CDR2 is ANQGSEA. The CDR3 has 14 amino acids. The V end lost 3 bases, the J end lost 5 bases, and 13 bases lay between the germline ends. The CDR3 DNA is TGCAGCGTTGATGCGGAAGAACCAAATGAAAAACTGTTTTTT. Protein sequence: CSVDAEEPNEKLFF.

The chain is built from TRBV2 and TRBJ1-2; TRBD1 matches at 7 bases. This CDR3 region has 13 residues. CDR1 is SNHLY and CDR2 is FYNNEI in the germline V gene. Losses at the gene ends were 9 bases for V and 6 bases for J; bases not matched to a gene: 10. CDR3 sequence (DNA): TGTGCCAGGAGAGAGACAGGGAGCAATGGCTACACCTTC. Residues: CARRETGSNGYTF.

In this sample, this clone turned up once. This chain links TRBV6-5 with TRBJ1-1; D uncertain. V lost 2 bases and J lost 5, with 9 bases in between. The CDR3 is made up of 13 amino acids. Per the germline V gene, CDR1 is MNHEY and CDR2 is SVGAGI. CDR3 amino acids: CASSYRGQTEAFF. The CDR3 nucleotides read TGTGCCAGCAGTTACAGAGGTCAGACTGAAGCTTTCTTT.

V and J are TRBV4-1 and TRBJ2-1; 11 bases match TRBD1. Unmatched junction bases numbered 6, after V lost 1 base and J lost 7 bases. This CDR3 spans 16 amino acids. Germline lookup yields CDR1 MGHRA and CDR2 YSYEKL. The chain's CDR3 is CASSQAGQGARNEQFF. CDR3 sequence (DNA): TGCGCCAGCAGCCAAGCCGGACAGGGGGCGAGGAATGAGCAGTTCTTC.

The chain has TRBV27 and TRBJ1-1; D uncertain. Germline V gives CDR1 MNHEY, CDR2 SMNVEV (reference sequence). V was trimmed by 10 bases and J by 1 base, leaving 19 bases between them. The CDR3 is 15 residues long. CDR3 loop: CATSATREANTEAFF. CDR3 nucleotides: TGTGCCACCTCGGCTACGAGGGAAGCGAACACTGAAGCTTTCTTT.

The chain couples TRBV7-9 to TRBJ2-2; D not resolved. The CDR3 is made up of 15 amino acids. With 0 bases removed from V and 3 bases from J, the gap between germline ends came to 8 bases. CDR1 and CDR2 (germline): SEHNR, FQNEAQ (reference sequence). In DNA form, the CDR3 reads TGTGCCAGCAGCTTAGCGGCTATAGACACCGGGGAGCTGTTTTTT. Its protein product is CASSLAAIDTGELFF.

V gene TRBV19 combines with J gene TRBJ1-1; the D gene is possibly TRBD1 (6 bases). V lost 2 bases and J lost 6, with 10 bases in between. The CDR3 is 13 residues long. The V gene's germline CDR1 is LNHDA and CDR2 SQIVND (reference sequence). The CDR3 nucleotides are TGTGCCAGTAGTATAACAGGGTCTTCTGAAGCTTTCTTT. Residues: CASSITGSSEAFF.

The V gene is TRBV11-3, the J gene TRBJ2-1, with 13 positions matching TRBD2. This CDR3 has 14 residues. CDR1 is SGHNT and CDR2 is YENEEA in the germline V gene. V shed 5 bases and J 13 bases; nucleotides not matched to a gene: 8. CDR3 amino acids: CASSQNGLAGVQFF. For the CDR3, the DNA is TGTGCCAGCAGCCAAAACGGACTAGCGGGAGTACAGTTCTTC.

The genes are TRBV2 and TRBJ2-3; D is possibly TRBD2 (6 bases). The ends were cut back, 7 bases at V and 7 bases at J, with 18 bases in the middle. This CDR3 is 14 amino acids long. In germline, CDR1 is SNHLY, CDR2 FYNNEI. The CDR3 here is CASKGGAVEHTQYF. CDR3 nucleotide sequence: TGTGCCAGCAAGGGCGGGGCCGTAGAACATACGCAGTATTTT.

The gene calls are TRBV7-2 and TRBJ1-5; TRBD1 matches at 7 bases. CDR1 is SGHTA, CDR2 FQGNSA, per germline. V lost 1 base and J lost 3; bases outside the gene matches: 6. The length of the CDR3 is 16 residues. The CDR3 bases are TGTGCCAGCAGCTTAGGTTCCGACAGGGCCAATCAGCCCCAGCATTTT. This sequence encodes CASSLGSDRANQPQHF.

The chain recombines TRBV7-2 with TRBJ1-5, with 8 bases aligning to TRBD1. CDR1 is SGHTA and CDR2 is FQGNSA in the germline V gene. The ends lost 5 bases at V and 7 bases at J; junction bases unmatched: 7. This CDR3 has 14 amino acids. The CDR3 loop reads CASSLRQGTQPQHF. DNA of the CDR3: TGTGCCAGCAGCCTACGACAGGGGACACAGCCCCAGCATTTT.

CDR3 region: CASSAQQRGSLSYEQYF. The CDR3 coding sequence is TGTGCCAGCAGTGCCCAGCAGCGGGGGTCCCTCTCCTACGAGCAGTACTTC. The chain carries TRBV6-1 and TRBJ2-7; 8 bases agree with TRBD2. There are 17 residues in the CDR3. Trimming took 4 bases from V and 0 from J; bases not matched to a gene: 11. Germline CDR1 reads MNHNS; CDR2 reads SASEGT.